Listed here are 21 T cell receptor beta chains from one sample, sequenced in a study of blood T cell repertoires in COVID-19. TCRdb's copy holds only in-frame clones and misses some; the assay was immunoSEQ multiplex PCR. Here the sample spans 300,000 to 350,000 clones, about four fifths being singletons. Sequencing was performed on peripheral blood. The receptors stem from a man aged 30 to 45 with active or convalescent COVID-19.

This clone was seen only a few times. The chain uses TRBV12-2 and TRBJ2-3; TRBD2 was called by the table and not checked on the DNA. TRBV12-2 is deemed a pseudogene. The CDR3 totals 16 residues. Here the CDR3 DNA reads TGTGCAAGTCCACTAAGACCTAGGGAGATGCCAGATACGCAGTATTTT. Its protein product is CASPLRPREMPDTQYF.

The chain uses TRBV19 and TRBJ1-1; 10 bases fit TRBD1. V lost 4 bases to trimming and J lost 4 bases; unmatched junction nucleotides: 6. Germline loops: CDR1 LNHDA, CDR2 SQIVND (reference sequence). This CDR3 spans 15 amino acids. The chain's CDR3 is CASSRGQGIGTEAFF. The CDR3 DNA reads TGTGCCAGTAGTAGGGGACAGGGGATCGGCACTGAAGCTTTCTTT. Full variable domain (outside the CDR3, taken from reference TRBV19 and TRBJ1-1): DGGITQSPKYLFRKEGQNVTLSCEQNLNHDAMYWYRQDPGQGLRLIYYSQIVNDFQKGDIAEGYSVSREKKESFPLTVTSAQKNPTAFYLCASSRGQGIGTEAFFGQGTRLTVV.

The gene calls are TRBV11-1 and TRBJ2-7, with 8 bases aligning to TRBD2. Germline CDR1 reads SGHAT; CDR2 reads FQDESV (reference sequence). The ends lost 5 bases at V and 3 bases at J; junction bases unmatched: 9. CDR3 length: 15 residues. The CDR3 protein is CASSLRSGGGYEQYF. In nucleotides, the CDR3 is TGTGCCAGCAGCCTCCGCTCGGGGGGGGGCTACGAGCAGTACTTC.

V usage is TRBV11-3 and J usage is TRBJ1-5; TRBD1 might be the D (6 bases). Trimming left V 1 base short and J 6 bases short, with 10 bases between. The CDR3 spans 14 residues. Germline values: CDR1 SGHNT, CDR2 YENEEA. The CDR3 sequence: CASSLGGGSQPQHF. Here the CDR3 DNA reads TGTGCCAGCAGCTTAGGGGGGGGCAGTCAGCCCCAGCATTTT.

This chain joins TRBV28 and TRBJ2-7; no definite D call. Trimming took 6 bases from V and 3 from J, leaving 12 bases between them. This CDR3 is built from 13 residues. CDR1 is MDHEN and CDR2 is SYDVKM in the germline V gene. The CDR3 DNA is TGTGCCAGCAGGCTCGCAGAAAACTACGAGCAGTACTTC. It codes for CASRLAENYEQYF.

This clone has just a few counts. The J gene is TRBJ1-2, the V gene TRBV28; tentatively, D is TRBD1 (6 bases). The CDR3 is made up of 14 amino acids. Germline V gene sequence: CDR1 MDHEN, CDR2 SYDVKM. The ends were cut back, 5 bases at V and 12 bases at J, with 22 bases in the middle. CDR3 DNA: TGTGCCAGCAGTAGACAGGCGGACCGTCTTGCGGACACCTTC. Translating it yields CASSRQADRLADTF.

The V gene is TRBV5-1, the J gene TRBJ2-7; 9 bases are shared with TRBD1. The germline V gene encodes CDR1 SGHRS and CDR2 YFSETQ. Trimming took 4 bases from V and 3 from J; bases not matched to a gene: 8. The CDR3 is 15 residues long. The CDR3 loop is CASSTGGQGNYEQYF. In DNA, the CDR3 is TGCGCCAGCAGCACCGGCGGACAGGGGAACTACGAGCAGTACTTC. The full variable domain, its missing parts supplied by reference TRBV5-1 and TRBJ2-7, is KAGVTQTPRYLIKTRGQQVTLSCSPISGHRSVSWYQQTPGQGLQFLFEYFSETQRNKGNFPGRFSGRQFSNSRSEMNVSTLELGDSALYLCASSTGGQGNYEQYFGPGTRLTVT.

This clone was detected once. This chain joins TRBV6-5 and TRBJ1-2; 9 bases are shared with TRBD1. The germline V gene has CDR1 MNHEY and CDR2 SVGAGI. The CDR3 sequence is 16 residues long. With 4 bases clipped from V and 4 bases from J, the junction kept 10 bases outside the gene matches. The CDR3 is CASSLTGTGSFYGYTF. The CDR3 DNA reads as TGTGCCAGCAGTTTGACCGGGACAGGGAGCTTCTATGGCTACACCTTC.

The CDR3 DNA reads TGTGCCAGCAGCCCGGCCGGGGTTGACTATGGCTACACCTTC. Protein: CASSPAGVDYGYTF. The chain carries TRBV28 and TRBJ1-2, with D unclear. The CDR3 length is 14 residues. The V end lost 6 bases, the J end lost 3 bases, and 14 bases lay between the germline ends. Germline values: CDR1 MDHEN, CDR2 SYDVKM.

The rearrangement links TRBV29-1 to TRBJ1-2; D is possibly TRBD1 (5 bases). The CDR3 runs to 14 residues. V lost 0 bases and J 8 bases, leaving 16 bases between the germline ends. Germline lookup yields CDR1 SQVTM and CDR2 ANQGSEA. The CDR3 region is CSVEDGGRVGGYTF. CDR3 coding DNA: TGCAGCGTTGAAGATGGGGGGAGGGTAGGCGGCTACACCTTC.

The rearrangement uses TRBV9 and TRBJ2-7, with 10 bases aligning to TRBD1. Trimming removed 4 bases from V and 6 bases from J; junction bases left unmatched: 4. Germline CDR1 is SGDLS and CDR2 is YYNGEE. The CDR3 covers 13 residues. The DNA of the CDR3 is TGTGCCAGCAGCTCCGACAGGGGGCGCGAGCAGTACTTC. Translated, it gives CASSSDRGREQYF.

CDR3 bases: TGCAGTGCTAGTGGGGGACAGGGCAATCAGCCCCAGCATTTT. Translated, it gives CSASGGQGNQPQHF. This chain links TRBV20-1 with TRBJ1-5; 8 nucleotides agree with TRBD1. The CDR3 loop spans 14 amino acids. V shed 3 bases and J 2 bases; nucleotides not matched to a gene: 3. Germline values: CDR1 DFQATT, CDR2 SNEGSKA (reference sequence).

The chain joins TRBV14 to TRBJ2-3, with 8 nucleotides matching TRBD2. Germline CDR1 is SGHDN and CDR2 is FVKESK. The V segment lost 4 bases and the J segment 1 base; nucleotides outside the gene matches: 1. The CDR3 totals 14 residues. The CDR3 here is CASSPTSGTDTQYF. The DNA for the CDR3 is TGTGCCAGCAGCCCGACTAGCGGCACAGATACGCAGTATTTT.

This clone occurred a few times. V gene TRBV29-1 combines with J gene TRBJ1-1, with 8 positions matching TRBD1. This CDR3 is built from 12 residues. Germline V CDR1 and CDR2: SQVTM, ANQGSEA. V trimming: 5 bases; J trimming: 6 bases; junction bases outside the gene matches: 5. In DNA form, the CDR3 reads TGCAGCGTTACGCAGGGGGCGGCTGAAGCTTTCTTT. Protein product: CSVTQGAAEAFF.

The chain uses TRBV7-2 and TRBJ2-7; D may be TRBD1 (5 bases). V was shortened by 5 bases and J by 2 bases, with 10 bases between the two germline ends. Germline lookup yields CDR1 SGHTA and CDR2 FQGNSA. The CDR3 length is 13 residues. CDR3 amino acids: CASSPQGTYEQYF. The CDR3 DNA reads TGTGCCAGCAGCCCTCAGGGTACCTACGAGCAGTACTTC.

This chain joins TRBV3-1 (or the pseudogene TRBV3-2) and TRBJ2-2; D is uncertain. The CDR3 loop spans 12 amino acids. CDR1 is LGHDT and CDR2 is YNNKEL in the germline V gene (reference sequence). Trimming shortened V by 3 bases and J by 7 bases, and 6 bases separated the two germline ends. In DNA, the CDR3 is TGTGCCAGCAGCCATATCCGCGGGGAGCTGTTTTTT. Protein product: CASSHIRGELFF.

The rearrangement uses TRBV2 and TRBJ1-2; D gene unclear. Trimming removed 6 bases from V and 4 bases from J, with 12 bases in between. Germline V CDR1 and CDR2: SNHLY, FYNNEI. The CDR3 runs to 13 residues. CDR3 DNA sequence: TGTGCCAGCAGGGGAGAGGGTCTCTATGGCTACACCTTC. Protein sequence: CASRGEGLYGYTF.

The J gene is TRBJ1-6, the V gene TRBV21-1; no check of the table's D call, TRBD1, against the DNA was made. TRBV21-1 is a documented pseudogene. The CDR3 has 20 residues. The CDR3 DNA reads as TGTGCCAGCAGCAAATCGACGGACACGATCCAGAGCTCCTATAATTCACCCCTCCACTTT. It codes for CASSKSTDTIQSSYNSPLHF.

The rearrangement uses TRBV10-3 and TRBJ2-5, with D possibly matching TRBD1 (7 bases). From germline, CDR1 is ENHRY and CDR2 SYGVKD. Trimming stripped 2 bases from V and 10 bases from J, with 11 bases between. The CDR3 spans 12 residues. The CDR3 reads CAISERQGGQYF. DNA of the CDR3: TGTGCCATCAGTGAGAGGCAGGGGGGCCAGTACTTC.

This clone was seen just once. V and J are TRBV7-7 and TRBJ2-7; D is ambiguous. The CDR3 has 13 residues. The V end lost 2 bases, the J end lost 5 bases, and 10 bases lay between the germline ends. Germline V gives CDR1 SSHAT, CDR2 FNYEAQ (reference sequence). CDR3 sequence: CASSLTPGDEQYF. DNA of the CDR3: TGTGCCAGCAGCTTAACGCCCGGTGACGAGCAGTACTTC.

The chain couples TRBV11-2 to TRBJ2-1; the D gene is possibly TRBD2 (5 bases). The CDR3 is 13 amino acids. Germline V gene sequence: CDR1 SGHAT, CDR2 FQNNGV. Between the trimmed V and J ends, which lost 5 bases and 10 bases, there was a span of 15 bases. CDR3 residues: CASSQAPQREQFF. The CDR3 DNA is TGTGCCAGCAGCCAGGCCCCCCAGCGGGAGCAGTTCTTC.